The 2 T cell receptor beta chains listed next were all sequenced from one sample in a study of cytomegalovirus exposure and HLA in healthy donors. PCR primers comprised 60 Vbeta and 13 Jbeta primers. Clones were read by immunoSEQ multiplex PCR, and TCRdb kept only the in-frame ones, dropping some. The table has about 150,000 clones, over 75% seen once; the top ten hold over 2%. The sequenced sample consisted of PBMCs. These TCRs come from a male donor in good health and CMV-seronegative.

This clone was counted only a few times. J is TRBJ2-7 and V is TRBV7-2; D not resolved. V dropped 1 base and J dropped 2 bases, with 9 bases sitting between them. The CDR3 is 14 amino acids. The germline V gene has CDR1 SGHTA and CDR2 FQGNSA. CDR3 nucleotides: TGTGCCAGCAGCTTAGTGGGCAGGACCTACGAGCAGTACTTC. Protein: CASSLVGRTYEQYF.

The chain employs TRBV29-1 and TRBJ1-2; the D gene is possibly TRBD1 (6 bases). The germline V and J ends were trimmed by 4 bases and 7 bases, with 19 bases remaining between them. The length of the CDR3 is 14 residues. Germline CDR1 is SQVTM and CDR2 is ANQGSEA. The CDR3 DNA is TGCAGCGTTGGGGGAGGGACACCGCGGGTTGGCTACACCTTC. Amino acid sequence: CSVGGGTPRVGYTF.